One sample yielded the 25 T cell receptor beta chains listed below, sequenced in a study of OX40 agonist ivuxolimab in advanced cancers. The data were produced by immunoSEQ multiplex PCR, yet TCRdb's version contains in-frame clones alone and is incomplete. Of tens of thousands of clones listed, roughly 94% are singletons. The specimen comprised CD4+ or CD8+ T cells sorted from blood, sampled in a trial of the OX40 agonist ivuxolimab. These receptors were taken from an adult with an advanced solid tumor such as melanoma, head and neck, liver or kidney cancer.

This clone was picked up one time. The CDR3 DNA is TGTGCCAGCAGTTTCATCTCGGGCAGCAATTACTCCTACAATGAGCAGTTCTTC. Its translation is CASSFISGSNYSYNEQFF. The V call is TRBV28, the J call TRBJ2-1; D gene ambiguous. CDR3 length equals 18 residues. CDR1 MDHEN and CDR2 SYDVKM come from the germline V gene. The V end lost 3 bases, the J end lost 0 bases, and 18 bases lay between the germline ends. The whole variable domain, filled in from reference TRBV28 and TRBJ2-1, reads DVKVTQSSRYLVKRTGEKVFLECVQDMDHENMFWYRQDPGLGLRLIYFSYDVKMKEKGDIPEGYSVSREKKERFSLILESASTNQTSMYLCASSFISGSNYSYNEQFFGPGTRLTVL.

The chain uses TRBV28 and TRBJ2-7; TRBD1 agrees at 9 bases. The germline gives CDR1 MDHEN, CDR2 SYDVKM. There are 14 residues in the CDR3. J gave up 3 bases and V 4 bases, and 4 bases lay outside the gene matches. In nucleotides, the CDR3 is TGTGCCAGCAGTTCCCGGACAGGGGACTACGAGCAGTACTTC. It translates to CASSSRTGDYEQYF.

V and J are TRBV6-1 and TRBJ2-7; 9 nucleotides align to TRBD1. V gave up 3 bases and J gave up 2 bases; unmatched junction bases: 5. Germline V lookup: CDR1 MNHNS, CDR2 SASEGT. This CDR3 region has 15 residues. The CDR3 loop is CASSEGTGRPYEQYF. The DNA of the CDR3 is TGTGCCAGCAGTGAGGGGACAGGGAGGCCCTACGAGCAGTACTTC.

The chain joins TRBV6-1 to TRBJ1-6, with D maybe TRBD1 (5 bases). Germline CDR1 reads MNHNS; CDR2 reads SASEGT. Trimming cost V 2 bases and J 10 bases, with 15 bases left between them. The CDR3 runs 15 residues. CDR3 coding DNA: TGTGCCAGCAGTGAAAGGATCACTGAGGGGTCACCCCTCCACTTT. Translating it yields CASSERITEGSPLHF.

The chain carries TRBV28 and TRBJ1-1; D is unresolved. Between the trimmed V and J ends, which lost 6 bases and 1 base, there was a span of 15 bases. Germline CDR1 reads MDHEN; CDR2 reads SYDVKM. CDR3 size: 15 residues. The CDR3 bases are TGTGCCAGCAGCTCTCCCGGACGGTCGAACACTGAAGCTTTCTTT. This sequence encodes CASSSPGRSNTEAFF. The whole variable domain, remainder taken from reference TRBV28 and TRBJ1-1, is DVKVTQSSRYLVKRTGEKVFLECVQDMDHENMFWYRQDPGLGLRLIYFSYDVKMKEKGDIPEGYSVSREKKERFSLILESASTNQTSMYLCASSSPGRSNTEAFFGQGTRLTVV.

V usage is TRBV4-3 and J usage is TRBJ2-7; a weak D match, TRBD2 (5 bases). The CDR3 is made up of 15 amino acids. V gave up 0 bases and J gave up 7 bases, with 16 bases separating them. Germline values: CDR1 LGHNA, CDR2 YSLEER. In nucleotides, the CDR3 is TGCGCCAGCAGCCAAGATCGGTGGGAGCTCTGGGAGCAGTACTTC. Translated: CASSQDRWELWEQYF.

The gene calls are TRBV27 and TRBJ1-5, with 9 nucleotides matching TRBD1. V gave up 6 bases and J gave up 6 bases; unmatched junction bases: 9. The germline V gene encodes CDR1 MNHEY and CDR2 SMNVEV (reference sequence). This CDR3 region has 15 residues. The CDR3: CASSPPGQGRQPQHF. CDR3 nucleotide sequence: TGTGCCAGCAGCCCCCCGGGACAGGGCCGTCAGCCCCAGCATTTT.

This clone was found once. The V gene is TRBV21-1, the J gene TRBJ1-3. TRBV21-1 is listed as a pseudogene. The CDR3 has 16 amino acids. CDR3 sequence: CASSSPRPFSGNTIYF. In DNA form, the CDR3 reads TGTGCCAGCAGCAGTCCTCGGCCTTTCTCTGGAAACACCATATATTTT.

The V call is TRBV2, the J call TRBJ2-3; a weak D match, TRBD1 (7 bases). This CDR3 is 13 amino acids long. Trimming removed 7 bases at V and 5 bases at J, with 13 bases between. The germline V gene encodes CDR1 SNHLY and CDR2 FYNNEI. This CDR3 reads CASKTGEEDTQYF. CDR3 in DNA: TGTGCCAGCAAAACAGGGGAGGAAGATACGCAGTATTTT.

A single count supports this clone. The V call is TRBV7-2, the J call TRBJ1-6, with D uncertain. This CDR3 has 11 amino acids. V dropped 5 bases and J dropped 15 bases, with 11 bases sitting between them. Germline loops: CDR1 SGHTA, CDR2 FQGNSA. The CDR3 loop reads CASSDSGDLHF. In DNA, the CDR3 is TGTGCCAGCAGCGACTCTGGCGACCTCCACTTT. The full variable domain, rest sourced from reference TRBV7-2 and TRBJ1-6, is GAGVSQSPSNKVTEKGKDVELRCDPISGHTALYWYRQSLGQGLEFLIYFQGNSAPDKSGLPSDRFSAERTGGSVSTLTIQRTQQEDSAVYLCASSDSGDLHFGNGTRLTVT.

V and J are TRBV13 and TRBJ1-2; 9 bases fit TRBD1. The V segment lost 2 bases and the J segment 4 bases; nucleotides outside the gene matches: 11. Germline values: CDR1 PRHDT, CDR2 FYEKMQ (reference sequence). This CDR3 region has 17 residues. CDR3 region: CASSLRQGGFLGYGYTF. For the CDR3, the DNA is TGTGCCAGCAGCTTACGACAGGGGGGGTTCCTAGGCTATGGCTACACCTTC.

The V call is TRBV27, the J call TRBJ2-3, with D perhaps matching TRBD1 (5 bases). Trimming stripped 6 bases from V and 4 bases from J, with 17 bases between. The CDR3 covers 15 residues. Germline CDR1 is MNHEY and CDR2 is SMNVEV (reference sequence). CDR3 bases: TGTGCCAGCAGCTCAAGGGGCCAGGGCTCAGATACGCAGTATTTT. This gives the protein CASSSRGQGSDTQYF.

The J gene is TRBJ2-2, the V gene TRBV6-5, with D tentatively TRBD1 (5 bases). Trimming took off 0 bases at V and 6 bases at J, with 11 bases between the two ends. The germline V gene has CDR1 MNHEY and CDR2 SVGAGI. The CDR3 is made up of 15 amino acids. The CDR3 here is CASSYSRWGAGELFF. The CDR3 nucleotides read TGTGCCAGCAGTTACTCGAGGTGGGGCGCCGGGGAGCTGTTTTTT.

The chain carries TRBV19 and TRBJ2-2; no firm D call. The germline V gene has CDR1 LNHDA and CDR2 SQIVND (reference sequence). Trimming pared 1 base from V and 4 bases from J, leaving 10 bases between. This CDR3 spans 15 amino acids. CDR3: CASSIGAPATGELFF. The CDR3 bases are TGTGCCAGTAGTATAGGGGCGCCTGCCACCGGGGAGCTGTTTTTT.

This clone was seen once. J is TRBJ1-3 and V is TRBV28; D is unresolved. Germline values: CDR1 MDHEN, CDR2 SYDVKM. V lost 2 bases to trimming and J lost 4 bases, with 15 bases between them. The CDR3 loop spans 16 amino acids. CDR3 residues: CASSLIFPPRGNTIYF. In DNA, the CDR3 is TGTGCCAGCAGTTTAATTTTTCCCCCAAGAGGAAACACCATATATTTT. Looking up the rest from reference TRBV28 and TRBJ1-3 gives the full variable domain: DVKVTQSSRYLVKRTGEKVFLECVQDMDHENMFWYRQDPGLGLRLIYFSYDVKMKEKGDIPEGYSVSREKKERFSLILESASTNQTSMYLCASSLIFPPRGNTIYFGEGSWLTVV.

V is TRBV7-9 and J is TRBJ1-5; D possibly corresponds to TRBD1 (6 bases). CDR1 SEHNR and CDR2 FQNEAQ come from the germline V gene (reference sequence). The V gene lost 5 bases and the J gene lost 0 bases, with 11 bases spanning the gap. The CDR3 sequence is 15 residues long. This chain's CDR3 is CASSAGTNSNQPQHF. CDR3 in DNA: TGTGCCAGCAGCGCCGGGACAAATAGCAATCAGCCCCAGCATTTT.

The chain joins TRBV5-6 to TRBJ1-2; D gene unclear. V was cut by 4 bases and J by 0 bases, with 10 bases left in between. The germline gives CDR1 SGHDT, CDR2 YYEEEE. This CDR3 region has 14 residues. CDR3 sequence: CASSLKSSNYGYTF. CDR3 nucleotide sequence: TGTGCCAGCAGCCTGAAGTCCTCTAACTATGGCTACACCTTC.

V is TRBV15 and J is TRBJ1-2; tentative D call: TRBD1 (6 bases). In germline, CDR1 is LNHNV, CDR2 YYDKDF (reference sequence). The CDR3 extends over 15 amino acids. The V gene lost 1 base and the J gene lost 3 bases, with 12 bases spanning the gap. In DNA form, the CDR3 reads TGTGCCACCAGCAGAGCAGCGGACAGTGACTATGGCTACACCTTC. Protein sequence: CATSRAADSDYGYTF.

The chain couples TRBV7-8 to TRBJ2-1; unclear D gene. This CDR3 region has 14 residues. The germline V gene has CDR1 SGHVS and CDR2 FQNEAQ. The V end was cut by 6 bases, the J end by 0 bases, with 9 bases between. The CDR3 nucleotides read TGTGCCAGCAGAGCCGTTCGCTCCTACAATGAGCAGTTCTTC. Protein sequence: CASRAVRSYNEQFF.

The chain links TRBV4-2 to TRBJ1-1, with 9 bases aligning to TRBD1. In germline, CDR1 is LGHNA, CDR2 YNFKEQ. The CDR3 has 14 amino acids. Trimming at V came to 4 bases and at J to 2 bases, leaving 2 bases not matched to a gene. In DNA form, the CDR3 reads TGTGCCAGCAGCCGACAGGGGGGAAACACTGAAGCTTTCTTT. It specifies CASSRQGGNTEAFF.

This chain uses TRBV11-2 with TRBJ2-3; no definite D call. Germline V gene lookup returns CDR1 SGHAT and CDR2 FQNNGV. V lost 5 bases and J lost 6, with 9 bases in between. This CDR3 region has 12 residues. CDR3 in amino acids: CASSAQLDTQYF. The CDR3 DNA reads TGTGCCAGCAGCGCGCAGTTGGATACGCAGTATTTT.

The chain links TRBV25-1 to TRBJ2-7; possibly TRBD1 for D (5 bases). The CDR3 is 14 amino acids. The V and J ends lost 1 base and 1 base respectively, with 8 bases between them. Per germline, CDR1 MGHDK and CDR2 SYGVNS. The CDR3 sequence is CASSEFDSSYEQYF. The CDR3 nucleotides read TGTGCCAGCAGTGAATTTGACAGTTCCTACGAGCAGTACTTC.

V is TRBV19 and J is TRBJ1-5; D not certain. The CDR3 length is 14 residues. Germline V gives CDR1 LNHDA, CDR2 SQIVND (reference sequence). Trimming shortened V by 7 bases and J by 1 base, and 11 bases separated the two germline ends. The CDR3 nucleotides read TGTGCCAGTACTAAGGGTTCGAGCAATCAGCCCCAGCATTTT. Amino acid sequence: CASTKGSSNQPQHF.

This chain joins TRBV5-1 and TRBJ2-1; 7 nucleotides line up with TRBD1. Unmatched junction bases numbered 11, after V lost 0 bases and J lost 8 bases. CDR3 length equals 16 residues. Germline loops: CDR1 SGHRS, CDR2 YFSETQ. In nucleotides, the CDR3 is TGCGCCAGCAGCTTGGGGCACCGGACAGGCGCGTATGAGCAGTTCTTC. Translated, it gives CASSLGHRTGAYEQFF.

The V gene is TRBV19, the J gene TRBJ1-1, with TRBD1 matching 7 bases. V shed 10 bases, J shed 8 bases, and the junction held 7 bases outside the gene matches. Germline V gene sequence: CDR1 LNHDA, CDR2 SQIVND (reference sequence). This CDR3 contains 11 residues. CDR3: CATSTGLEAFF. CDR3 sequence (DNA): TGTGCCACCTCGACAGGGCTGGAAGCTTTCTTT. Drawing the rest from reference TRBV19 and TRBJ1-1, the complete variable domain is DGGITQSPKYLFRKEGQNVTLSCEQNLNHDAMYWYRQDPGQGLRLIYYSQIVNDFQKGDIAEGYSVSREKKESFPLTVTSAQKNPTAFYLCATSTGLEAFFGQGTRLTVV.